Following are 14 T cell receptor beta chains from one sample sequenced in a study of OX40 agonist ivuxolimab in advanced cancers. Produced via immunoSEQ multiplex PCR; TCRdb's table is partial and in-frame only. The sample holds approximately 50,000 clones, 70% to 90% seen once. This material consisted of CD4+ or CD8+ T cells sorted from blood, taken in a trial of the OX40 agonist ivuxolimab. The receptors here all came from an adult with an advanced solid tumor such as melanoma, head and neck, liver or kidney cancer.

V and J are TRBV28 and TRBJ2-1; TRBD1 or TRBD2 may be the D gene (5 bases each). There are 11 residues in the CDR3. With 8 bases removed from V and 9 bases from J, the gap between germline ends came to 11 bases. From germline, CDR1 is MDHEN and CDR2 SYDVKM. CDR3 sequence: CASATEGEQFF. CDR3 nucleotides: TGTGCCAGCGCGACAGAGGGTGAGCAGTTCTTC.

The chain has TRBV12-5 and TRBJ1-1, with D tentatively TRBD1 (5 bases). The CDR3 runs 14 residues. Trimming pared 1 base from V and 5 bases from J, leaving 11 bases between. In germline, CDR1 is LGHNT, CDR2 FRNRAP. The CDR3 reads CASGLGDLGTEAFF. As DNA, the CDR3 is TGTGCTAGTGGTTTGGGGGACCTGGGGACTGAAGCTTTCTTT.

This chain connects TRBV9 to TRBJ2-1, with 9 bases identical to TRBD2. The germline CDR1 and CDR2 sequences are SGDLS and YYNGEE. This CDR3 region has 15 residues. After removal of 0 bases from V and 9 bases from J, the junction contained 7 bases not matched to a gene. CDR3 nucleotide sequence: TGTGCCAGCAGCGTAGGGTTAGCGGGAGTCTTTGAGCAGTTCTTC. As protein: CASSVGLAGVFEQFF.

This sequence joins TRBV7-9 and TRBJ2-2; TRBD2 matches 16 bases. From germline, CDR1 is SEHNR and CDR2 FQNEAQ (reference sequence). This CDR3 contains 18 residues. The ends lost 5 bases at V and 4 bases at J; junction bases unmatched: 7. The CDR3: CASSKGLAGGPGTGELFF. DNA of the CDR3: TGTGCCAGCAGCAAGGGACTAGCGGGAGGGCCGGGCACCGGGGAGCTGTTTTTT.

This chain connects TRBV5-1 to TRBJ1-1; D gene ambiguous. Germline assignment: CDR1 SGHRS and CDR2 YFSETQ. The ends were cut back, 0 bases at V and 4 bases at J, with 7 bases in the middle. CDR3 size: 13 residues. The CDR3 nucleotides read TGCGCCAGCAGCTTGGGGGTTGGCACTGAAGCTTTCTTT. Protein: CASSLGVGTEAFF.

The CDR3 here is CASSDRGLAGYTGELFF. The CDR3 nucleotides read TGTGCCAGCAGTGATCGGGGACTAGCGGGCTACACCGGGGAGCTGTTTTTT. The genes are TRBV25-1 and TRBJ2-2; 12 bases fit TRBD2. The germline V gene encodes CDR1 MGHDK and CDR2 SYGVNS. This CDR3 is 17 amino acids long. V shed 3 bases, J shed 3 bases, and the junction held 5 bases outside the gene matches.

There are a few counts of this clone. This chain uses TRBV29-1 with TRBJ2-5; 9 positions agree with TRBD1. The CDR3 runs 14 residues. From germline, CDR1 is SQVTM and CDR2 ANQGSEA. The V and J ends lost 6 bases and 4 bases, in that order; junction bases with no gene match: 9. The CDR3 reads CSVGSGTGRETQYF. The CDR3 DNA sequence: TGCAGCGTGGGGAGTGGGACAGGGAGAGAGACCCAGTACTTC.

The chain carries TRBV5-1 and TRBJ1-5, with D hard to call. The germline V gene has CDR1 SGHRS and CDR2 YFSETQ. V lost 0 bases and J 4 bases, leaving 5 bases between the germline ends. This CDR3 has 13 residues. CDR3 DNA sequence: TGCGCCAGCAGCTTGGAACAGAATCAGCCCCAGCATTTT. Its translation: CASSLEQNQPQHF.

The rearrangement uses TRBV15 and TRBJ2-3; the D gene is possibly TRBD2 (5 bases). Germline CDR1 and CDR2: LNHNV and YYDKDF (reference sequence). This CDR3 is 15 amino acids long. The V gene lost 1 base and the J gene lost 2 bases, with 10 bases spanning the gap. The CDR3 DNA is TGTGCCACCAGCAGAGGGCCCGGGAACACAGATACGCAGTATTTT. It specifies CATSRGPGNTDTQYF.

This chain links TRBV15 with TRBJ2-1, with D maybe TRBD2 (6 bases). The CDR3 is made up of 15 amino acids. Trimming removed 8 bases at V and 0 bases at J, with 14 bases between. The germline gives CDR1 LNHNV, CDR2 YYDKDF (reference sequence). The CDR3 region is CATASGESSYNEQFF. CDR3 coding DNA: TGTGCCACCGCATCGGGAGAGTCCTCCTACAATGAGCAGTTCTTC. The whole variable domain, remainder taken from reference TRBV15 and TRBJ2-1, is DAMVIQNPRYQVTQFGKPVTLSCSQTLNHNVMYWYQQKSSQAPKLLFHYYDKDFNNEADTPDNFQSRRPNTSFCFLDIRSPGLGDTAMYLCATASGESSYNEQFFGPGTRLTVL.

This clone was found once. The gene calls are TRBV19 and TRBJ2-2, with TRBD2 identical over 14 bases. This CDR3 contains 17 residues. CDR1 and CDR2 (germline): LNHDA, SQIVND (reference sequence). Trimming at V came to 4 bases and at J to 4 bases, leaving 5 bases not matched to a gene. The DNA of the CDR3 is TGTGCCAGTAGTAGGGGACTAGCGGGAGAGGCCACCGGGGAGCTGTTTTTT. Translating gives CASSRGLAGEATGELFF.

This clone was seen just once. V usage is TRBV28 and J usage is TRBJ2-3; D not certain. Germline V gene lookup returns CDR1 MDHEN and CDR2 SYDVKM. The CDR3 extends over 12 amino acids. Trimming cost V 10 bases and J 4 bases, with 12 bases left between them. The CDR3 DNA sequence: TGTGCCACCCTCGGCCTTCCAGATACGCAGTATTTT. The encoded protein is CATLGLPDTQYF.

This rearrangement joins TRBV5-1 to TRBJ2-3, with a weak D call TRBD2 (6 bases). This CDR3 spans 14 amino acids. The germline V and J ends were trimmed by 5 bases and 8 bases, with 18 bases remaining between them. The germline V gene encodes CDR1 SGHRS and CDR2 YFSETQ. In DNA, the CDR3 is TGCGCCAGCAGGGAGGGGACTCCTCAAGGTACGCAGTATTTT. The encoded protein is CASREGTPQGTQYF. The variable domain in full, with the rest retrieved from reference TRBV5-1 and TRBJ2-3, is KAGVTQTPRYLIKTRGQQVTLSCSPISGHRSVSWYQQTPGQGLQFLFEYFSETQRNKGNFPGRFSGRQFSNSRSEMNVSTLELGDSALYLCASREGTPQGTQYFGPGTRLTVL.

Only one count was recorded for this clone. The CDR3 loop is CASSPKADNYGYTF. In DNA form, the CDR3 reads TGTGCCAGTAGTCCCAAGGCGGATAACTATGGCTACACCTTC. J is TRBJ1-2 and V is TRBV19; D gene ambiguous. Germline-derived CDR1 and CDR2 are LNHDA and SQIVND (reference sequence). V was trimmed by 5 bases and J by 1 base, leaving 11 bases between them. The CDR3 sequence is 14 residues long.